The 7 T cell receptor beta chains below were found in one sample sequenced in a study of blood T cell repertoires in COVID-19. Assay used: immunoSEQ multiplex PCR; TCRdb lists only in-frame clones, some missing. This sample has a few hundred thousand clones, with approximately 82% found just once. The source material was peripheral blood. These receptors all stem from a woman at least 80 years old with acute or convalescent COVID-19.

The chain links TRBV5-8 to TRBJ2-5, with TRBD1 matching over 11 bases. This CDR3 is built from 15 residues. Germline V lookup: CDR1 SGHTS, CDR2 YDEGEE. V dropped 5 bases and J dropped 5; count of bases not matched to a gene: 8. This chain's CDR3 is CASRAGTGGFETQYF. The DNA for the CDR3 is TGTGCCAGCAGGGCCGGGACAGGGGGTTTTGAGACCCAGTACTTC.

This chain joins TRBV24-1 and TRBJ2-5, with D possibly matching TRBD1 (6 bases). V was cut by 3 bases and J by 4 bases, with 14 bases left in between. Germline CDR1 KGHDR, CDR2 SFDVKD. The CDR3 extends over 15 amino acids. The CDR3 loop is CATSDRDNMRETQYF. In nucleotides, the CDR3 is TGTGCCACCAGTGATCGGGACAATATGCGAGAGACCCAGTACTTC.

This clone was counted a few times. CDR3 loop: CASSEDRDGYTF. DNA for the CDR3: TGCGCCAGCAGCGAGGACAGGGATGGCTACACCTTC. The V and J genes are TRBV5-1 and TRBJ1-2; TRBD1 agrees at 8 bases. V lost 4 bases and J lost 6; bases outside the gene matches: 2. Germline CDR1 and CDR2: SGHRS and YFSETQ. The CDR3 sequence is 12 residues long.

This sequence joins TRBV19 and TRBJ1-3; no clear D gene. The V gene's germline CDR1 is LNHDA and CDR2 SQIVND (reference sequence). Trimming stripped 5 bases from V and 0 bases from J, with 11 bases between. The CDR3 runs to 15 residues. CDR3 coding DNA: TGTGCCAGTAGTGGAGCTTCTATCTCTGGAAACACCATATATTTT. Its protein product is CASSGASISGNTIYF.

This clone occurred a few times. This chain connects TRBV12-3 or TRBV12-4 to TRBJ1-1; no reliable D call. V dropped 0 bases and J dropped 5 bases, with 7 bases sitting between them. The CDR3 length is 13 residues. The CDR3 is CASSLAEGTEAFF. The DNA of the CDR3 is TGTGCCAGCAGTTTAGCGGAGGGTACTGAAGCTTTCTTT.

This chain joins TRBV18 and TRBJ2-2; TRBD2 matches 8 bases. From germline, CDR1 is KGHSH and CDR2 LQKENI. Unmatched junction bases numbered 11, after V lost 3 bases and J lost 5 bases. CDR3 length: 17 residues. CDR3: CASSPKTVAGQTGELFF. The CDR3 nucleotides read TGTGCCAGCTCACCGAAGACTGTAGCGGGGCAGACCGGGGAGCTGTTTTTT. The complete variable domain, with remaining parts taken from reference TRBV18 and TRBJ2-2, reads NAGVMQNPRHLVRRRGQEARLRCSPMKGHSHVYWYRQLPEEGLKFMVYLQKENIIDESGMPKERFSAEFPKEGPSILRIQQVVRGDSAAYFCASSPKTVAGQTGELFFGEGSRLTVL.

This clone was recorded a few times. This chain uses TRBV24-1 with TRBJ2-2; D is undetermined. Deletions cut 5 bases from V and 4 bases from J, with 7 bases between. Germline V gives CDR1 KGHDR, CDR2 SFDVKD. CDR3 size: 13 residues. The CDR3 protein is CATSGRLTGELFF. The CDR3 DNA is TGTGCCACCAGTGGACGACTCACCGGGGAGCTGTTTTTT.